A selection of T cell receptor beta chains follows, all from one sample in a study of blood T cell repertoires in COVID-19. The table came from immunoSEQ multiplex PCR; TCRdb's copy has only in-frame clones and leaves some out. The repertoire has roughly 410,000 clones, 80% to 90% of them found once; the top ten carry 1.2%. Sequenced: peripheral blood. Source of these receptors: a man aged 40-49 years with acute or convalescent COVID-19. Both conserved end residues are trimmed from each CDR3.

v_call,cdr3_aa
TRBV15,ATSSGQGASDTQY
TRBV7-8,ASSIRSTGYLGYT
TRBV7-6,ATINTGELF
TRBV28,ASSSLISNQPQH
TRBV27,ASSLFGAGELF
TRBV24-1,ATSAAAPTSDEDYGYT
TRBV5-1,ARHFRYALREGTGELF
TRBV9,ASSVAGGSNEQF
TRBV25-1,ASSDATAGVNSPLH
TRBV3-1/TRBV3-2,ASSLTSGGGDTQY
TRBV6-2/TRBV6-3,ASSYGITYEQY
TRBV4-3,ASSQAGHHTGELF
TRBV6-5,ASTPGQGASGYT
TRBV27,ASSLGQGTPLAGWNTQY
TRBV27,ASSLRWGDYGYT
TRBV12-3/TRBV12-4,ASSLRNTEAF
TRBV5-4,ASSTGGSDNEQF
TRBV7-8,ASLRQESYEQY
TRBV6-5,ASKDWLFNSYEQY
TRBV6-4,ASRAGGTGELF
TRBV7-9,ASSLVRNTEAF
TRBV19,ASSRDFREQY
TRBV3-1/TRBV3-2,ASSQNQGLHLH
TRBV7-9,ASSDPSNLDTQY
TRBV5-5,ASSPGTWGDAGELF
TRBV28,ASSPNRVIRAKNIQY
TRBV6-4,ASSDSIMGQGAYNEQF
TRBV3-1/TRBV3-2,ASSQVLGATEAF
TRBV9,ASSVGGGYAEAF
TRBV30,AWSASDNQPQH
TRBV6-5,ASRHDRVGEKLF
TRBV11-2,ASSLGTSGAYEQY
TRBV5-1,ASSLLGGTNTEAF
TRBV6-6,ASSYSQRRGSWEQF
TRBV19,ASSSPERPNSNQPQH
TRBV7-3,ASSLRVGPGLGDTQY
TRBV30,AWTLAGGLDTQY
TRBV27,ASSLQGTQPQH
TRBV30,AWSWDSFNSPLH
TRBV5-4,ASSIVPGTGFLANYGYT
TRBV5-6,ASSYGTGFVYEQY
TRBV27,ASSSKYGRGTEAF
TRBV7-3,ASSPRQGRNTEAF
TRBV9,ASSVGVAANTGELF
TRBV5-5,ASSFLGTDQPQH
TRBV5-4,ASSSGPSGGEPLH
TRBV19,ASSIGDRPNYNEQF
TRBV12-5,ASAVWDRGSGEQF
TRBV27,ASRPISGRIDTGELF
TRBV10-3,AISPGLDYEQY
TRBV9,ASSPSAGYYGYT
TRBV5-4,ALRGTGANPSFT
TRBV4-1,ASSQPRQGPFSGNTIY
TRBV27,ASSRLRGQTLNTEAF
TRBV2,ASTKDRAYNEQF
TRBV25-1,ASSEDREHYGYT
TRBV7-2,ASSPGQAYYEQY